The entry that follows covers one T cell receptor beta chain sequence. CDR1 is MNHEY and CDR2 is SVGEGT in the germline V gene. This CDR3 contains 15 residues. V was clipped by 4 bases and J by 7 bases, with 19 bases between them. Only in-frame clones appear in the TCRdb table, and some are missing; sequencing was by immunoSEQ multiplex PCR. Here the sample spans around 84,000 clones, about four fifths being singletons. The data belong to a study of blood T cell repertoires in COVID-19. At the level of the study: The study drew acute and convalescent COVID-19 samples from the United States, Italy and Spain. From T cells, B-cell-depleted T cells, or PBMCs came the material, which was cDNA or gDNA.

The clonotype originates from a woman between 40 and 50 years old with active or convalescent COVID-19. This rearrangement joins TRBV6-2 or TRBV6-3 to TRBJ1-2, with D hard to call. The sample comprised peripheral blood. CDR3 sequence reads: CASSSNGVRGSGYTF. The CDR3 nucleotides are TGTGCCAGCAGTTCCAACGGGGTGAGAGGCTCTGGCTACACCTTC.